Each of the 23 T cell receptor beta chains below was sequenced from the same sample in a study of shared clonotypes between healthy human individuals. Sequencing was performed with immunoSEQ multiplex PCR; in TCRdb, only in-frame clones are kept and a portion is missing. Of about 2.3 million clones in the sample, roughly 90% were seen once. Specimen: naive CD4+ T cells from PBMCs. Documented subset: CD45RA+ positively selected. These receptors were obtained from a man between 18 and 29 years old in good health. Some clones in this sample may be carry-over from other donors' samples.

V usage is TRBV6-1 and J usage is TRBJ1-5; D is possibly TRBD1 (6 bases). V was shortened by 8 bases and J by 6 bases, with 14 bases between the two germline ends. CDR1 is MNHNS, CDR2 SASEGT, per germline. There are 13 residues in the CDR3. The CDR3 loop is CASVNQGRQPQHF. CDR3 coding DNA: TGTGCCAGCGTAAACCAGGGGCGTCAGCCCCAGCATTTT.

The gene calls are TRBV7-7 and TRBJ1-3; D is unclear. Per the germline V gene, CDR1 is SSHAT and CDR2 is FNYEAQ (reference sequence). V lost 1 base and J lost 0, with 7 bases in between. CDR3 size: 15 residues. CDR3 coding DNA: TGTGCCAGCAGCTTAGGTGTCAGCTCTGGAAACACCATATATTTT. This codes for CASSLGVSSGNTIYF.

The chain has TRBV28 and TRBJ2-7; 10 bases are a match to TRBD2. J lost 9 bases, V lost 7 bases, and 18 bases had no gene match. The germline CDR1 and CDR2 sequences are MDHEN and SYDVKM. The CDR3 has 16 amino acids. The chain's CDR3 is CASKPSGASGRVRQYF. In DNA form, the CDR3 reads TGTGCCAGCAAACCCTCGGGGGCTAGCGGGAGAGTACGGCAGTACTTC.

V is TRBV2 and J is TRBJ1-2; D is unresolved. Trimming shortened V by 3 bases and J by 8 bases, and 7 bases separated the two germline ends. CDR1 and CDR2 from the germline V gene are SNHLY and FYNNEI. The CDR3 has 11 amino acids. CDR3 protein: CASSESRGYTF. Written as DNA, the CDR3 is TGTGCCAGCAGTGAGAGTCGGGGCTACACCTTC.

V is TRBV6-1 and J is TRBJ2-4; 11 nucleotides line up with TRBD1. Germline V CDR1 and CDR2: MNHNS, SASEGT. The CDR3 totals 16 residues. V was pared by 4 bases and J by 3 bases, with 5 bases of the junction left unmatched. This CDR3 reads CASSGRTGGLKNIQYF. CDR3 DNA: TGTGCCAGCAGTGGCCGGACAGGGGGCCTCAAAAACATTCAGTACTTC.

The gene calls are TRBV9 and TRBJ2-3; TRBD2 matches 14 bases. The junction had 9 bases not matched to a gene; V was cut back by 4 bases and J by 5 bases. The CDR3 runs to 17 residues. The germline CDR1 and CDR2 sequences are SGDLS and YYNGEE. As DNA, the CDR3 is TGTGCCAGCAGCCCGGGGACTAGCGGGAGATTGATAGATACGCAGTATTTT. This codes for CASSPGTSGRLIDTQYF.

The chain joins TRBV27 to TRBJ2-2, with D unresolved. With 2 bases removed from V and 2 bases from J, the gap between germline ends came to 15 bases. The CDR3 extends over 17 amino acids. Germline V gives CDR1 MNHEY, CDR2 SMNVEV (reference sequence). For the CDR3, the DNA is TGTGCCAGCAGTTTACGAGCCGACATTTCTAACACCGGGGAGCTGTTTTTT. Translated, it gives CASSLRADISNTGELFF.

J is TRBJ1-2 and V is TRBV6-4; D uncertain. V was cut by 5 bases and J by 3 bases, with 13 bases left in between. The CDR3 has 14 amino acids. CDR1 is MRHNA and CDR2 is SNTAGT in the germline V gene. The chain's CDR3 is CASSPGGWDYGYTF. DNA for the CDR3: TGTGCCAGCAGTCCGGGAGGATGGGACTATGGCTACACCTTC.

This clone was seen just once. The chain carries TRBV30 and TRBJ1-5; 11 bases match TRBD1. The CDR3 loop spans 16 amino acids. V trimming: 4 bases; J trimming: 1 base; junction bases outside the gene matches: 6. CDR1 and CDR2 (germline): GTSNPN, SVGIG (reference sequence). CDR3 in amino acids: CAWNPGQGASNQPQHF. The CDR3 DNA reads as TGTGCCTGGAACCCCGGACAGGGGGCAAGCAATCAGCCCCAGCATTTT.

The V and J genes are TRBV27 and TRBJ2-7, with 9 bases identical to TRBD1. The V gene's germline CDR1 is MNHEY and CDR2 SMNVEV (reference sequence). V shed 4 bases and J 4 bases; nucleotides not matched to a gene: 8. This CDR3 has 15 residues. CDR3 amino acids: CASSSWDRVDYEQYF. DNA for the CDR3: TGTGCCAGCAGTTCTTGGGACAGGGTAGATTACGAGCAGTACTTC.

The chain carries TRBV28 and TRBJ1-2; D uncertain. Germline V gene sequence: CDR1 MDHEN, CDR2 SYDVKM. CDR3 length: 12 amino acids. V lost 3 bases and J 4 bases, leaving 6 bases between the germline ends. The CDR3 sequence: CASSFFPYGYTF. The CDR3 nucleotides read TGTGCCAGCAGTTTCTTCCCCTATGGCTACACCTTC.

V and J are TRBV12-5 and TRBJ1-5, with D unclear. CDR3 size: 11 residues. From germline, CDR1 is LGHNT and CDR2 FRNRAP. V lost 3 bases and J lost 9, with 6 bases in between. CDR3 in amino acids: CASGFVPPQHF. As DNA, the CDR3 is TGTGCTAGTGGTTTCGTTCCGCCCCAGCATTTT.

J is TRBJ1-5 and V is TRBV6-6; 8 nucleotides line up with TRBD1. From germline, CDR1 is MNHNY and CDR2 SVGAGI (reference sequence). V gave up 8 bases and J gave up 5 bases; unmatched junction bases: 5. The CDR3 runs 13 residues. The CDR3 sequence: CASSGQGHQPQHF. The DNA for the CDR3 is TGTGCCAGCTCTGGACAGGGCCATCAGCCCCAGCATTTT.

The chain has TRBV28 and TRBJ2-5; 9 positions match TRBD1. The CDR3 loop spans 18 amino acids. Germline CDR1 and CDR2: MDHEN and SYDVKM. V shed 4 bases, J shed 4 bases, and the junction held 16 bases outside the gene matches. Here the CDR3 reads CASSSYLPPGQGGETQYF. CDR3 DNA sequence: TGTGCCAGCAGTTCCTACCTCCCGCCGGGACAGGGTGGAGAGACCCAGTACTTC.

The chain carries TRBV28 and TRBJ1-2; possible D gene TRBD1, 6 bases. V was trimmed by 1 base and J by 6 bases, leaving 12 bases between them. Per the germline V gene, CDR1 is MDHEN and CDR2 is SYDVKM. The CDR3 consists of 14 residues. CDR3 protein: CASSLYENRDGYTF. The CDR3 DNA reads as TGTGCCAGCAGTTTATACGAAAACAGGGATGGCTACACCTTC.

This clone turned up a few times. This chain connects TRBV6-1 to TRBJ1-5, with unresolved D. CDR1 is MNHNS, CDR2 SASEGT, per germline. CDR3 length: 13 amino acids. The ends were cut back, 4 bases at V and 3 bases at J, with 7 bases in the middle. The CDR3 DNA reads as TGTGCCAGCAGTGGGCAGTACAATCAGCCCCAGCATTTT. As protein: CASSGQYNQPQHF.

This chain joins TRBV6-1 and TRBJ2-3, with D possibly matching TRBD2 (5 bases). The CDR3 consists of 17 residues. V was cut by 3 bases and J by 5 bases, with 21 bases left in between. CDR1 MNHNS and CDR2 SASEGT come from the germline V gene. The CDR3 nucleotides are TGTGCCAGCAGTGAGTACGGGGATAGCCTCCCGGGAGATACGCAGTATTTT. It codes for CASSEYGDSLPGDTQYF.

Concerning this clone: Mismatch with germline at one junction end may stem from a read error. The V and J genes are TRBV11-2 and TRBJ2-7, with no clear D. CDR1 is SGHAT, CDR2 FQNNGV, per germline. The CDR3 covers 12 residues. This chain's CDR3 is CASSADMVERRF. CDR3 in DNA: TGTGCCAGCAGCGCCGATATGGTTGAAAGGCGCTTC. Based on the CDR3 plus reference TRBV11-2 and TRBJ2-7, the full variable domain is EAGVAQSPRYKIIEKRQSVAFWCNPISGHATLYWYQQILGQGPKLLIQFQNNGVVDDSQLPKDRFSAERLKGVDSTLKIQPAKLEDSAVYLCASSADMVERRFGPGTRLTVT.

This clone was detected only once. The V gene is TRBV5-4, the J gene TRBJ2-3; tentative D call: TRBD1 (6 bases). The germline CDR1 and CDR2 sequences are SGHNT and YYREEE (reference sequence). The CDR3 sequence is 17 residues long. V lost 4 bases and J 6 bases, leaving 24 bases between the germline ends. CDR3 sequence reads: CASSDVSRGRRRDTQYF. CDR3 sequence (DNA): TGTGCCAGCAGCGACGTCAGTAGGGGGAGAAGGCGGGATACGCAGTATTTT.

This chain connects TRBV7-2 to TRBJ1-3; the D gene is possibly TRBD1 (5 bases). Germline V gives CDR1 SGHTA, CDR2 FQGNSA. The CDR3 runs to 15 residues. Trimming took off 5 bases at V and 4 bases at J, with 15 bases between the two ends. The DNA of the CDR3 is TGTGCCAGCAGCCTACCCGGGACCGCCGGAAACACCATATATTTT. Translation gives CASSLPGTAGNTIYF.

This clone was observed a handful of times. The identical CDR3 is also encoded by other nucleotide sequences in the sample. The J gene is TRBJ1-1, the V gene TRBV29-1, with no clear D. V dropped 4 bases and J dropped 0 bases, with 9 bases sitting between them. The CDR3 covers 13 residues. Germline assignment: CDR1 SQVTM and CDR2 ANQGSEA. CDR3 sequence (DNA): TGCAGCGTTGTGGGCCGGATGAACACTGAAGCTTTCTTT. Protein: CSVVGRMNTEAFF.

A note on this clone: The same CDR3 also results from other DNA sequences found in this sample. This sequence joins TRBV30 and TRBJ1-6, with unresolved D. Germline V gives CDR1 GTSNPN, CDR2 SVGIG (reference sequence). The CDR3 has 12 amino acids. Trimming shortened V by 1 base and J by 6 bases, and 4 bases separated the two germline ends. Here the CDR3 reads CAWSGGNSPLHF. The CDR3 DNA reads TGTGCCTGGAGTGGCGGTAATTCACCCCTCCACTTT. Full variable domain (outside the CDR3, taken from reference TRBV30 and TRBJ1-6): SQTIHQWPATLVQPVGSPLSLECTVEGTSNPNLYWYRQAAGRGLQLLFYSVGIGQISSEVPQNLSASRPQDRQFILSSKKLLLSDSGFYLCAWSGGNSPLHFGNGTRLTVT.

In the case of this clone: The same CDR3 can be traced to other DNA sequences in this sample. The genes are TRBV28 and TRBJ1-1; possible D gene TRBD1, 5 bases. There are 15 residues in the CDR3. Trimming cost V 1 base and J 4 bases, with 13 bases left between them. Germline V gene sequence: CDR1 MDHEN, CDR2 SYDVKM. CDR3 sequence (DNA): TGTGCCAGCAGTTTATCGGGAGGGGTCGGCACTGAAGCTTTCTTT. Translation gives CASSLSGGVGTEAFF.